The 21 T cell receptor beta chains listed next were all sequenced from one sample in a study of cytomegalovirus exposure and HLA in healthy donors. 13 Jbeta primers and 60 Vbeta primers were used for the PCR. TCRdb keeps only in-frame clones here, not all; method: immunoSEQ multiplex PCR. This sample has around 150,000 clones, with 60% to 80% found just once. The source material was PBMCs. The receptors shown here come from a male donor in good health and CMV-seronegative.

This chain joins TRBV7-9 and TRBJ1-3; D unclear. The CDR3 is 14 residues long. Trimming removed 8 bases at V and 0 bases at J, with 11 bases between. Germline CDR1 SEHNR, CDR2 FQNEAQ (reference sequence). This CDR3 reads CASAPTNSGNTIYF. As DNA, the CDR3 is TGTGCCAGCGCGCCGACAAACTCTGGAAACACCATATATTTT.

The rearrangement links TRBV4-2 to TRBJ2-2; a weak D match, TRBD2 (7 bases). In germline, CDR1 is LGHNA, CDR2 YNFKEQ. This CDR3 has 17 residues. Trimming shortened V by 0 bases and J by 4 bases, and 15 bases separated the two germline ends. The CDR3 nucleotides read TGTGCCAGCAGCCAAGATGGGGGGGGCGCGGGCACCGGGGAGCTGTTTTTT. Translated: CASSQDGGGAGTGELFF.

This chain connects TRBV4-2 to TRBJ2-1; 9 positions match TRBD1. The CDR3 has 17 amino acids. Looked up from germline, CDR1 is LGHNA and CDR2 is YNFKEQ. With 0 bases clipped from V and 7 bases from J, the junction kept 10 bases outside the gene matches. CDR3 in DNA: TGTGCCAGCAGCCAAGATTCCCCCGGGACAGGGCGAAATGAGCAGTTCTTC. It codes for CASSQDSPGTGRNEQFF.

The CDR3 reads CASSLTSGRDTQYF. Written as DNA, the CDR3 is TGTGCCAGCAGCTTAACTAGCGGGAGGGATACGCAGTATTTT. The gene calls are TRBV7-3 and TRBJ2-3; 10 nucleotides match TRBD2. Trimming took 0 bases from V and 6 from J; bases not matched to a gene: 0. The CDR3 totals 14 residues. Germline CDR1 SGHTA, CDR2 FQGTGA.

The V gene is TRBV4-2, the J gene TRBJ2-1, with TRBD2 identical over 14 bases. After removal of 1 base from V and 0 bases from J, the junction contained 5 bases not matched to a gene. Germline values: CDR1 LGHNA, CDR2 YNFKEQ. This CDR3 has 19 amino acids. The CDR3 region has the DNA TGTGCCAGCAGCCAAGTAGGACTAGCGGGGGGTAGCTCCTACAATGAGCAGTTCTTC. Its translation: CASSQVGLAGGSSYNEQFF.

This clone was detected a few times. The CDR3 reads CASTFGSGAGNEQFF. CDR3 nucleotide sequence: TGTGCCAGCACCTTCGGCAGCGGGGCCGGCAATGAGCAGTTCTTC. The rearrangement links TRBV7-6 to TRBJ2-1, with 7 bases identical to TRBD2. CDR3 size: 15 residues. Germline CDR1 is SGHVS and CDR2 is FNYEAQ. J lost 6 bases, V lost 7 bases, and 12 bases had no gene match.

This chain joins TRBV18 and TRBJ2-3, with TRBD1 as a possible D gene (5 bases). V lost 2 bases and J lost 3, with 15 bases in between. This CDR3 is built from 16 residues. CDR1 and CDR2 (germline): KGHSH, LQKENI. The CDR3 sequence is CASSPKESGITDTQYF. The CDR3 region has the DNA TGTGCCAGCTCACCAAAAGAGTCAGGGATTACAGATACGCAGTATTTT.

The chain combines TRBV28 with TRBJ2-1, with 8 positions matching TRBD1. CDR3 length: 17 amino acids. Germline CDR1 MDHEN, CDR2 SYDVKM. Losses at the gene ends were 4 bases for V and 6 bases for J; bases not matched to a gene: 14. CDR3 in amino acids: CASSSIGGQGMTNEQFF. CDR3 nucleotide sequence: TGTGCCAGCAGTTCTATCGGCGGACAGGGTATGACCAATGAGCAGTTCTTC. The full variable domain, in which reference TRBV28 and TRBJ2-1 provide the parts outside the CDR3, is DVKVTQSSRYLVKRTGEKVFLECVQDMDHENMFWYRQDPGLGLRLIYFSYDVKMKEKGDIPEGYSVSREKKERFSLILESASTNQTSMYLCASSSIGGQGMTNEQFFGPGTRLTVL.

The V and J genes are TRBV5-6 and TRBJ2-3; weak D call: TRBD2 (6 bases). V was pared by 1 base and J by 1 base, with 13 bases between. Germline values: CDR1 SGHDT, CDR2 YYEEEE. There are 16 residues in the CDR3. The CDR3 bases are TGTGCCAGCAGCTTGTCGCCTAGCGAAGGCACAGATACGCAGTATTTT. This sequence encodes CASSLSPSEGTDTQYF. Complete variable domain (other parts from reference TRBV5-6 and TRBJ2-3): DAGVTQSPTHLIKTRGQQVTLRCSPKSGHDTVSWYQQALGQGPQFIFQYYEEEERQRGNFPDRFSGHQFPNYSSELNVNALLLGDSALYLCASSLSPSEGTDTQYFGPGTRLTVL.

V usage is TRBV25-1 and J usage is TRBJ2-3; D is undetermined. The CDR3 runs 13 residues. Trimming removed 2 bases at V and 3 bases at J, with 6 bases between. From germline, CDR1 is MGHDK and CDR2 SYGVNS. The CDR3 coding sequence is TGTGCCAGCAGTGAACCAGTTACAGATACGCAGTATTTT. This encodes CASSEPVTDTQYF.

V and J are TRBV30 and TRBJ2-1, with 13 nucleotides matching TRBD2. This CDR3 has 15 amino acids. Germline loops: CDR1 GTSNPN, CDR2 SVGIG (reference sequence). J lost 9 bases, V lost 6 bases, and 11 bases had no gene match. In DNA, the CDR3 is TGTGCCTGCTCACTAGCGGGAGGGATTGGGGGTGAGCAGTTCTTC. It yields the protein CACSLAGGIGGEQFF.

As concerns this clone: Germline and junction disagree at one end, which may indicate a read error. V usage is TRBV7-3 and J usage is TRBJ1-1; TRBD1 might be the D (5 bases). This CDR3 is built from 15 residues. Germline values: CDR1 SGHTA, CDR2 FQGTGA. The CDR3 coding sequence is TGTGCCAGCAGTTTAATCGGGGCGGGGAATACTGAAGCTTTCTTT. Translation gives CASSLIGAGNTEAFF. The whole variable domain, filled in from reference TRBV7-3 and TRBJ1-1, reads GAGVSQTPSNKVTEKGKYVELRCDPISGHTALYWYRQSLGQGPEFLIYFQGTGAADDSGLPNDRFFAVRPEGSVSTLKIQRTERGDSAVYLCASSLIGAGNTEAFFGQGTRLTVV.

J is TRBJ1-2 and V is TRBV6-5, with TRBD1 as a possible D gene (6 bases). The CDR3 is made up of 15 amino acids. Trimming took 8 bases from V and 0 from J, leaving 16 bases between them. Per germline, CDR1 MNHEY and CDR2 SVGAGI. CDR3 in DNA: TGTGCCAGCCTAGGTTACGGGACAACTAACTATGGCTACACCTTC. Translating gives CASLGYGTTNYGYTF.

DNA of the CDR3: TGTGCCAGCAGCCACCTGGAGGCCAGGAACACTGAAGCTTTCTTT. Protein sequence: CASSHLEARNTEAFF. This sequence joins TRBV4-2 and TRBJ1-1; D remains unclear. Germline V gene data show CDR1 as LGHNA and CDR2 as YNFKEQ. This CDR3 is built from 15 residues. The V gene lost 3 bases and the J gene lost 1 base, with 12 bases spanning the gap.

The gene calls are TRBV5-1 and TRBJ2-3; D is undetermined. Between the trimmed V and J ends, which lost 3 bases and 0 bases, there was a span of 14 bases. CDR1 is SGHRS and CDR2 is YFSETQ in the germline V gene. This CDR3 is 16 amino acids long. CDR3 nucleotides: TGCGCCAGCAGCTCGACCCCACAGAGAAGCACAGATACGCAGTATTTT. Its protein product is CASSSTPQRSTDTQYF.

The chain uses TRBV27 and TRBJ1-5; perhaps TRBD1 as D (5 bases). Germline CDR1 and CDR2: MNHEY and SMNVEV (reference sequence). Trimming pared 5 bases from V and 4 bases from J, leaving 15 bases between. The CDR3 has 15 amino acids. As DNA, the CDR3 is TGTGCCAGCAGTGCGATCCGACAGCGTAATCAGCCCCAGCATTTT. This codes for CASSAIRQRNQPQHF.

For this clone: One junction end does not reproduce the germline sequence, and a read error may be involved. In nucleotides, the CDR3 is TGTGCCAGCAGTTTGGGAGGGGACGGTAGAAACTTT. As protein: CASSLGGDGRNF. The V gene is TRBV25-1, the J gene TRBJ1-6; D possibly corresponds to TRBD1 (5 bases). Per germline, CDR1 MGHDK and CDR2 SYGVNS. CDR3 length: 12 amino acids.

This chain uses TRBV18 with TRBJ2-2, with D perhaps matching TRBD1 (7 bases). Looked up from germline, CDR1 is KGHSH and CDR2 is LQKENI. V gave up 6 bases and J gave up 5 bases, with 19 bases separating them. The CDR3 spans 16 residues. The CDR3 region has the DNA TGTGCCAGCTCCTCGTGGACAGGAGGAGGGACCGGGGAGCTGTTTTTT. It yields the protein CASSSWTGGGTGELFF.

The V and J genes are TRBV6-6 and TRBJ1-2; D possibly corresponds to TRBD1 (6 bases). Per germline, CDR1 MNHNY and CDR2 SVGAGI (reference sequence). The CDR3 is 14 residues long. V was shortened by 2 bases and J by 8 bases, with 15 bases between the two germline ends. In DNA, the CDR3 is TGTGCCAGCAGTTACGACCGGGCCGACAGGGGCTACACCTTC. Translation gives CASSYDRADRGYTF.

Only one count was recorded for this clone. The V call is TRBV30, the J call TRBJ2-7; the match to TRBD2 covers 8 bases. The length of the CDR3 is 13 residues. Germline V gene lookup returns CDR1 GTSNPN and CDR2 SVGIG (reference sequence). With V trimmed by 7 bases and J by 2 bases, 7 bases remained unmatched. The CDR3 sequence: CASTGGGPYEQYF. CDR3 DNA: TGTGCCTCGACCGGGGGGGGGCCCTACGAGCAGTACTTC.

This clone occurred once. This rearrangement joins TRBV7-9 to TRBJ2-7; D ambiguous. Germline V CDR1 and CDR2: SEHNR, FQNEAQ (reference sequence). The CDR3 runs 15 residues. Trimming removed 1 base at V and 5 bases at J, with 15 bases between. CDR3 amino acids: CASSLVPGLYDEQYF. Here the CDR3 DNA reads TGTGCCAGCAGCTTAGTTCCTGGGCTATACGACGAGCAGTACTTC.